This TCR beta chain was observed in a study of post-analysis software for immune sequencing data. Study-level results: Patients with multiple sclerosis recorded significantly lower normalized Chao1 diversity than controls, the study found. With TRBV5-6, TRBV5-1 and TRBV20-1 included, about five TRBV segments were more frequent in patients than in controls. F measure clustering grouped samples strongly by preparation batch.

Prepared libraries of TCR beta cDNA carried unique molecular identifiers. cDNA molecules numbering some 500,000 came from roughly 1.1 to 9.2 million T cells. Each CDR3 protein is one row after TCRdb ran MiXCR on the PCR reads. The table records hundreds of thousands of distinct CDR3 sequences, around 50% of them present only once. Trimming took off 7 bases at V and 1 base at J, with 8 bases between the two ends. From germline, CDR1 is SQVTM and CDR2 ANQGSEA. The CDR3 loop spans 13 amino acids. This clonotype came up a few times. Its matching antigen is unknown. The source is a girl aged 10 to 17 with multiple sclerosis. The V gene is TRBV29-1, the J gene TRBJ2-6; D gene unclear. The sample was blood. This CDR3 reads CSGRASGANVLTF. The CDR3, as DNA: TGCAGCGGTAGGGCATCTGGGGCCAACGTCCTGACTTTC.